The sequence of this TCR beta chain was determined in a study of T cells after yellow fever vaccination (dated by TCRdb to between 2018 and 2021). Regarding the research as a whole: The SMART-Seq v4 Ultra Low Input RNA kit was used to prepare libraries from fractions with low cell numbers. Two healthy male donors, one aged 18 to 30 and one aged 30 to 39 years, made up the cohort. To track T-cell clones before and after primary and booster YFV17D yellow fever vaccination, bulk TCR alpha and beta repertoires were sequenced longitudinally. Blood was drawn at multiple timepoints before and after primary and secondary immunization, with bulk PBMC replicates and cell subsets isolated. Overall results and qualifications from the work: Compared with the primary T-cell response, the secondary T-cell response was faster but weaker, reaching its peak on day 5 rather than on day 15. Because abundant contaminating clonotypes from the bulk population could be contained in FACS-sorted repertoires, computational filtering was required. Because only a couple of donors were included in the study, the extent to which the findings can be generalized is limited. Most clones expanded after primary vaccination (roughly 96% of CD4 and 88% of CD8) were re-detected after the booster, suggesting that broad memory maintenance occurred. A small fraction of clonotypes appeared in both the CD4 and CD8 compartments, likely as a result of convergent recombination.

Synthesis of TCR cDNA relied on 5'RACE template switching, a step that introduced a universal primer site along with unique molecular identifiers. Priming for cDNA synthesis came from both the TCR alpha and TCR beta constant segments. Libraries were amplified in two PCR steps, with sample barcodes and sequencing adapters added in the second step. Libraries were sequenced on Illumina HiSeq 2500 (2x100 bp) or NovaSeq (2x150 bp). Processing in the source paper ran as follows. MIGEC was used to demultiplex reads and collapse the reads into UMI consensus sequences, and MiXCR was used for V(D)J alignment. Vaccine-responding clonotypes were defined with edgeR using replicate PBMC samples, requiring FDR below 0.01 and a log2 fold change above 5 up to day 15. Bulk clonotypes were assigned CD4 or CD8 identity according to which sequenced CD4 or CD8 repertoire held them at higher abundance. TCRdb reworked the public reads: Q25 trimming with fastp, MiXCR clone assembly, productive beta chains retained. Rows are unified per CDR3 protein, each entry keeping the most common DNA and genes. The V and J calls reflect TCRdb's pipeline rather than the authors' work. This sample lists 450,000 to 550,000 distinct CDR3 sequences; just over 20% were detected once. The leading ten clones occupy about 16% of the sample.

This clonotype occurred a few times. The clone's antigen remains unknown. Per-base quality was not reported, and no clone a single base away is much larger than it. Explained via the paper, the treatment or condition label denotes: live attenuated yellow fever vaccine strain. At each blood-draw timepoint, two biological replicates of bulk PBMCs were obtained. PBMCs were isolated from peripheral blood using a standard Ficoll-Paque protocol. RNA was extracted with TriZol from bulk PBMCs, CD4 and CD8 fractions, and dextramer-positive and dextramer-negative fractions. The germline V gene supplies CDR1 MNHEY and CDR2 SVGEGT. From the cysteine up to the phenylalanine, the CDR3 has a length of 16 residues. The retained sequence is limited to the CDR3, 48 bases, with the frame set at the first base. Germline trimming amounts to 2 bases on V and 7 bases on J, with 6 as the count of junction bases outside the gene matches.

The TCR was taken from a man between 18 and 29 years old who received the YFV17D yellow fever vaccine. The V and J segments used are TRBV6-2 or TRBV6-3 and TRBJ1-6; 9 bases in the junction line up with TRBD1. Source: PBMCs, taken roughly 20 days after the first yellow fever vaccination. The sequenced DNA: TGTGCCAGCAGTTACGCGCGGACAGGGGCAAATTCACCCCTCCACTTT. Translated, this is CASSYARTGANSPLHF.